The present TCR beta chain was sequenced within a study of metastatic and nonmetastatic thyroid tumors (dated by TCRdb to about 2020). Background for the entire study: For patients with malignant and with benign thyroid disease, the researchers compared repertoires between peripheral blood samples and tumor or nodule tissue samples. Study-level results and caveats: In both blood and tumor samples, TCR beta diversity was reported to be significantly higher in malignant tumors than in benign nodules.

Before undergoing thyroid surgery, none of the patients had been given any kind of treatment. Using T-cell receptor beta sequencing, the researchers looked back retrospectively at clinical samples from patients, gathered between the early 2010s and the late 2010s. Library construction relied on PCR. Sequencing was performed on an Illumina HiSeq 4000. High-throughput sequencing was used to profile the TCR beta-chain CDR3 region of each patient. Per the source publication's procedure: The researchers built a classifier to tell apart papillary thyroid cancer patients with distant metastasis, based on CDR3 differences among clinicopathological groups. Repertoire diversity was assessed with the Shannon index, and tumor-blood repertoire similarity with the Morisita-Horn index. TCRdb trimmed public reads at Q25 via fastp, called clones via MiXCR and kept in-frame beta chains. Here the V and J calls rest on TCRdb's processing, not on the authors' analysis. The sample table contains fewer than 50,000 clones; only one count was recorded for roughly 15% of them. The biggest ten clones account for approximately 21% of the sample.

This clone was detected ten times or more. What this receptor recognizes is not known. It has no much larger one-base neighbor in the sample; base qualities were not kept. The CDR3, from cysteine to phenylalanine, totals 15 residues. The only DNA kept is the CDR3, 45 bases in frame from the first base. Relative to germline, V is missing 5 bases and J is missing 0 bases, with 4 bases of the junction outside any gene match. The sequence links TRBV12-3 or TRBV12-4 to TRBJ1-5; 7 bases in the junction line up with TRBD1. Material for sequencing was blood. The receptor's source is a female donor with papillary thyroid cancer or a benign thyroid nodule (not recorded which). Some clones in this sample may be carry-over from other donors' samples. The CDR3 loop reads CASSRDSDSNQPQHF. The bases are TGTGCCAGCAGTCGGGACAGCGATAGCAATCAGCCCCAGCATTTT.